What follows are 10 T cell receptor beta chains derived from one specimen sequenced in a study of T cells after yellow fever vaccination. TCRdb called the 5' RACE reads again in MiXCR, with one record for every CDR3 protein. Of 30,000 or so distinct CDR3 sequences listed, less than 8% are singletons. Sequences were derived from PBMCs, either bulk or a sorted T-cell subset (CD4+, CD8+, memory, or dextramer-sorted; not recorded which), sampled on the day of the first yellow fever vaccination. These receptors were collected from a man aged 18 to 35 who received the YFV17D yellow fever vaccine.

This clonotype was detected only a few times. V is TRBV3-1 and J is TRBJ1-5; 7 bases map to TRBD1. The V segment lost 1 base and the J segment 11 bases; nucleotides outside the gene matches: 8. The germline V gene has CDR1 LGHDT and CDR2 YNNKEL (reference sequence). The CDR3 extends over 14 amino acids. In DNA, the CDR3 is TGTGCCAGCAGCCAAGCGAGTACAGGGGCGACCCAGCATTTT. Encoded protein: CASSQASTGATQHF. Using reference TRBV3-1 and TRBJ1-5 for the parts outside the CDR3, the full variable domain is DTAVSQTPKYLVTQMGNDKSIKCEQNLGHDTMYWYKQDSKKFLKIMFSYNNKELIINETVPNRFSPKSPDKAHLNLHINSLELGDSAVYFCASSQASTGATQHFGDGTRLSIL.

This clonotype has just a few counts. The rearrangement links TRBV20-1 to TRBJ1-3; a weak D match, TRBD1 (5 bases). This CDR3 region has 11 residues. Looked up from germline, CDR1 is DFQATT and CDR2 is SNEGSKA (reference sequence). Trimming took 6 bases from V and 8 from J, leaving 11 bases between them. CDR3 sequence: CSALDSYTIYF. The CDR3 nucleotides read TGCAGTGCCCTTGACAGTTACACCATATATTTT.

The table lists this clonotype with many counts. This sequence joins TRBV7-2 and TRBJ2-7; 7 positions match TRBD2. This CDR3 is built from 14 residues. Germline CDR1 is SGHTA and CDR2 is FQGNSA. V lost 3 bases and J lost 4; bases outside the gene matches: 6. CDR3 residues: CASSLVLAVYEQYF. The CDR3 DNA sequence: TGTGCCAGCAGCTTGGTCCTAGCGGTGTACGAGCAGTACTTC.

V usage is TRBV20-1 and J usage is TRBJ2-5, with TRBD2 identical over 11 bases. The CDR3 totals 15 residues. From germline, CDR1 is DFQATT and CDR2 SNEGSKA (reference sequence). After removal of 3 bases from V and 5 bases from J, the junction contained 8 bases not matched to a gene. The CDR3 loop reads CSASTPSGGWETQYF. In DNA, the CDR3 is TGCAGTGCTAGTACGCCTAGCGGGGGGTGGGAGACCCAGTACTTC.

The table lists this clonotype with many counts. The rearrangement joins TRBV7-2 to TRBJ1-2; a possible D gene is TRBD1 (6 bases). Germline CDR1 and CDR2: SGHTA and FQGNSA. This CDR3 spans 14 amino acids. V lost 0 bases to trimming and J lost 7 bases, with 12 bases between them. This CDR3 reads CASSLAPGAVGYTF. The CDR3 DNA reads as TGTGCCAGCAGCTTAGCGCCAGGGGCCGTTGGCTACACCTTC.

The table lists this clonotype with many counts. The chain links TRBV11-2 to TRBJ1-5; tentative D call: TRBD1 (5 bases). The CDR3 runs to 14 residues. Germline V gene sequence: CDR1 SGHAT, CDR2 FQNNGV. V lost 4 bases and J 0 bases, leaving 7 bases between the germline ends. In DNA form, the CDR3 reads TGTGCCAGCAGCTCGGGGCTTAGCAATCAGCCCCAGCATTTT. Its translation is CASSSGLSNQPQHF. The full variable domain, rest sourced from reference TRBV11-2 and TRBJ1-5, is EAGVAQSPRYKIIEKRQSVAFWCNPISGHATLYWYQQILGQGPKLLIQFQNNGVVDDSQLPKDRFSAERLKGVDSTLKIQPAKLEDSAVYLCASSSGLSNQPQHFGDGTRLSIL.

This clonotype was observed at least ten times. This chain connects TRBV18 to TRBJ2-3, with D perhaps matching TRBD1 (6 bases). V lost 4 bases, J lost 1 base, and 9 bases lay in between. The CDR3 extends over 14 amino acids. Germline CDR1 and CDR2: KGHSH and LQKENI. The CDR3, as DNA: TGTGCCAGCTCACAAGGGGGTGGCACAGATACGCAGTATTTT. It specifies CASSQGGGTDTQYF.

The sample holds many counts of this clonotype. The chain uses TRBV16 and TRBJ1-6; a weak D match, TRBD1 (6 bases). V was pared by 4 bases and J by 7 bases, with 17 bases between. This CDR3 is 16 amino acids long. Germline CDR1 reads KGHSY; CDR2 reads FQNENV. Written as DNA, the CDR3 is TGTGCCAGCAGCCCCCGGGGGCAGGGCTCGAATTCACCCCTCCACTTT. Translating gives CASSPRGQGSNSPLHF. The whole variable domain, filled in from reference TRBV16 and TRBJ1-6, reads GEEVAQTPKHLVRGEGQKAKLYCAPIKGHSYVFWYQQVLKNEFKFLISFQNENVFDETGMPKERFSAKCLPNSPCSLEIQATKLEDSAVYFCASSPRGQGSNSPLHFGNGTRLTVT.

Many counts were recorded for this clonotype. V and J are TRBV27 and TRBJ1-5, with TRBD1 identical over 8 bases. CDR3 length: 19 residues. V lost 7 bases and J lost 7; bases outside the gene matches: 24. Germline lookup yields CDR1 MNHEY and CDR2 SMNVEV (reference sequence). The DNA for the CDR3 is TGTGCCAGCAAACCAAGCGCCGGACAGGGTTTTTCCGGGTGGCAGCCCCAGCATTTT. Translation gives CASKPSAGQGFSGWQPQHF.

This clonotype has only a few counts. The rearrangement joins TRBV5-6 to TRBJ2-3, with 7 bases identical to TRBD1. The ends lost 4 bases at V and 2 bases at J; junction bases unmatched: 4. The CDR3 sequence is 14 residues long. Per the germline V gene, CDR1 is SGHDT and CDR2 is YYEEEE. The CDR3 loop is CASSETGYTDTQYF. The DNA for the CDR3 is TGTGCCAGCAGCGAGACAGGGTACACAGATACGCAGTATTTT.